The source of this T cell receptor (beta chain) is a study of cytomegalovirus exposure and HLA in healthy donors. Study overall: From donors who were HLA-typed, an early data release held around 80 million unique TCRs. Study outcomes and limitations: Some public TCRs appeared in many individuals, while most sequences were rare.

The primer mix had 60 Vbeta and 13 Jbeta primers. Method: immunoSEQ multiplex PCR; TCRdb's copy keeps in-frame clones and lacks some. The sample lists 200,000 to 250,000 clones, approximately 80% occurring once. About this clone: Its antigen is not known.

The sequence came from a girl between 2 and 10 years old in good health and CMV-seronegative. The sequenced sample was PBMCs.

CDR3 sequence reads: CASSGQGGDTEAFF. The CDR3 DNA follows: TGTGCCAGCAGCGGACAGGGGGGGGACACTGAAGCTTTCTTT. The chain combines TRBV6-1 with TRBJ1-1; TRBD1 matches 10 bases. This CDR3 region has 14 residues. Trimming at V came to 6 bases and at J to 3 bases, leaving 4 bases not matched to a gene. Germline V CDR1 and CDR2: MNHNS, SASEGT.